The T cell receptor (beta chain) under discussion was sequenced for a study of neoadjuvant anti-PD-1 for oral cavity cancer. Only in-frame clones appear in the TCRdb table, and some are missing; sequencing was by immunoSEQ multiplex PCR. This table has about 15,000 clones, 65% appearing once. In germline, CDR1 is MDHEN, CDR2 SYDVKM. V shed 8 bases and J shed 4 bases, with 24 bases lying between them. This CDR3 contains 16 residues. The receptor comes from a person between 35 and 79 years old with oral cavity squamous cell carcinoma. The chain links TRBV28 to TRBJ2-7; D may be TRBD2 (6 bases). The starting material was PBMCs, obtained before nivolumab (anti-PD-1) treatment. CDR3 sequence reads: CASQFGAIAGTYEQYF. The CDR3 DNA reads TGTGCCAGCCAGTTTGGGGCAATTGCCGGGACTTACGAGCAGTACTTC.